Presented here are 30 T cell receptor beta chains from one specimen sequenced in a study of shared clonotypes between healthy human individuals (dated by TCRdb to between 2020 and 2021). Receptor amplification or capture employed the immunoSEQ multiplex PCR assay. In its TCRdb copy, this immuneACCESS table keeps in-frame sequences only and misses some clones. Where compared with another copy, unresolved V genes explain less than half of these, and the others have no known cause. Present in this sample are a few hundred thousand clones, approximately 70% of which were seen just once. Of the sample, over 8.5% is held by the ten largest clones. The sequenced sample consisted of memory CD4+ T cells sorted from blood. The cell subset or site label on this specimen signifies: CD45RA-negative fraction. All receptors come from a man in his thirties or forties in good health.

The V call is TRBV27, the J call TRBJ1-5; 7 bases are shared with TRBD1. The CDR3 consists of 22 residues. Germline CDR1 is MNHEY and CDR2 is SMNVEV (reference sequence). The trim removed 4 bases at V and 0 bases at J, leaving 24 bases unmatched. The CDR3 region is CASSSYFETGSSLICSNQPQHF. The CDR3 nucleotides are TGTGCCAGCAGTTCATATTTCGAGACAGGGTCATCCCTGATTTGTAGCAATCAGCCCCAGCATTTT.

This clone was recorded at least ten times. DNA of the CDR3: TGCGCCAGCAGCTTGGGGACAGCACGAGGAAACACCATATATTTT. Its protein is CASSLGTARGNTIYF. This chain connects TRBV5-1 to TRBJ1-3; tentatively, D is TRBD1 (6 bases). CDR1 is SGHRS and CDR2 is YFSETQ in the germline V gene. CDR3 length equals 15 residues. Trimming cost V 0 bases and J 4 bases, with 11 bases left between them.

This CDR3 is CASRSSTGGSTEAFF. For the CDR3, the DNA is TGTGCCAGCAGATCCTCAACAGGGGGCAGTACTGAAGCTTTCTTT. V and J are TRBV28 and TRBJ1-1, with TRBD1 matching 9 bases. The CDR3 contains 15 residues. Germline CDR1 reads MDHEN; CDR2 reads SYDVKM. J was trimmed by 5 bases and V by 6 bases; bases with no gene match: 10.

This clone was detected only a few times. Other DNA sequences in this specimen translate into the identical CDR3. The chain joins TRBV7-6 to TRBJ1-1, with a weak D call TRBD1 (5 bases). Germline V CDR1 and CDR2: SGHVS, FNYEAQ. The CDR3 has 14 amino acids. Trimming took 0 bases from V and 1 from J, leaving 6 bases between them. CDR3 sequence reads: CASSLAGENTEAFF. As DNA, the CDR3 is TGTGCCAGCAGCTTAGCGGGGGAGAACACTGAAGCTTTCTTT.

The J gene is TRBJ2-1, the V gene TRBV7-2, with D hard to call. Germline V gene lookup returns CDR1 SGHTA and CDR2 FQGNSA. CDR3 length equals 13 residues. Trimming cost V 5 bases and J 9 bases, with 14 bases left between them. The CDR3 nucleotides are TGTGCCAGCAGCAGCGACCCCTCAGGTGAGCAGTTCTTC. Translation gives CASSSDPSGEQFF.

The rearrangement uses TRBV30 and TRBJ2-7, with D perhaps assigned TRBD1 or TRBD2 (5 bases each). V was clipped by 3 bases and J by 2 bases, with 17 bases between them. The CDR3 is 15 amino acids. Germline loops: CDR1 GTSNPN, CDR2 SVGIG (reference sequence). Here the CDR3 DNA reads TGTGCCTGGAGGGTCTCCGGGACCCCTGCCTACGAGCAGTACTTC. This codes for CAWRVSGTPAYEQYF. The variable domain in full, with the rest retrieved from reference TRBV30 and TRBJ2-7, is SQTIHQWPATLVQPVGSPLSLECTVEGTSNPNLYWYRQAAGRGLQLLFYSVGIGQISSEVPQNLSASRPQDRQFILSSKKLLLSDSGFYLCAWRVSGTPAYEQYFGPGTRLTVT.

The V call is TRBV11-2, the J call TRBJ2-2; 10 nucleotides match TRBD2. The V gene end was trimmed by 5 bases and the J gene end by 4 bases; junction bases not matched to a gene: 10. Per the germline V gene, CDR1 is SGHAT and CDR2 is FQNNGV. The CDR3 runs to 17 residues. The CDR3 reads CASSPGGIAGGTGELFF. The CDR3, as DNA: TGTGCCAGCAGCCCGGGTGGGATAGCGGGAGGCACCGGGGAGCTGTTTTTT.

The V gene is TRBV2, the J gene TRBJ2-2; TRBD1 aligns across 11 bases. The ends lost 5 bases at V and 4 bases at J; junction bases unmatched: 3. The CDR3 covers 15 residues. Germline V gene lookup returns CDR1 SNHLY and CDR2 FYNNEI. The CDR3: CASSLGQGATGELFF. DNA for the CDR3: TGTGCCAGCAGTCTCGGACAGGGGGCCACCGGGGAGCTGTTTTTT.

With respect to this clone: Distinct nucleotide sequences in the sample also encode this CDR3. The chain links TRBV6-5 to TRBJ1-3; possible D gene TRBD1, 6 bases. This CDR3 region has 15 residues. V shed 6 bases and J shed 0 bases, with 12 bases lying between them. Germline CDR1 and CDR2: MNHEY and SVGAGI. CDR3 amino acids: CASRITGTSGNTIYF. Here the CDR3 DNA reads TGTGCCAGCAGGATTACAGGGACCTCTGGAAACACCATATATTTT.

To note about this clone: The junction and the germline gene differ at one end; a read error may be behind it. The same CDR3 can be traced to other DNA sequences in this sample. The rearrangement uses TRBV5-5 and TRBJ2-1; tentative D call: TRBD1 (6 bases). CDR3 length: 14 residues. CDR1 and CDR2 (germline): SGHKS, YYEKEE (reference sequence). CDR3 nucleotide sequence: TGCGCCAGCAGCCATCAATCCGCGAGGGGGAAGCAGTTCTTC. This gives the protein CASSHQSARGKQFF.

This clone was detected once. This chain links TRBV21-1 with TRBJ2-1; the table's D call, TRBD2, has no DNA check behind it. TRBV21-1 is reported as a pseudogene. The CDR3 is 17 amino acids. The CDR3 is CASSKWTEREGYNEQFF. CDR3 DNA: TGTGCCAGCAGCAAGTGGACCGAGCGGGAGGGTTACAATGAGCAGTTCTTC.

This chain uses TRBV4-3 with TRBJ1-4, with 7 bases aligning to TRBD1. V lost 4 bases to trimming and J lost 8 bases; unmatched junction nucleotides: 10. CDR1 is LGHNA and CDR2 is YSLEER in the germline V gene. The CDR3 runs to 15 residues. The CDR3 sequence is CASSRMTGRQEKLFF. The CDR3 region has the DNA TGCGCCAGCAGCCGAATGACAGGGAGGCAAGAAAAACTGTTTTTT.

In the case of this clone: A read error is the likely source, as a far larger clone sits one nucleotide away. The chain joins TRBV5-4 to TRBJ2-7, with 11 bases aligning to TRBD2. This CDR3 comprises 15 residues. Trimming removed 0 bases from V and 6 bases from J; junction bases left unmatched: 5. Germline CDR1 is SGHNT and CDR2 is YYREEE (reference sequence). CDR3 amino acids: CASSLELAGAFEQYF. As DNA, the CDR3 is TGTGCCAGCAGCTTGGAACTAGCGGGAGCCTTCGAGCAGTACTTC.

Details on this clone: This probably arose from a read error, given a far larger clone one base away. The sample has other DNA sequences that encode this CDR3 too. The chain is built from TRBV27 and TRBJ2-5, with D unresolved. Germline V gene lookup returns CDR1 MNHEY and CDR2 SMNVEV (reference sequence). This CDR3 contains 11 residues. With 6 bases removed from V and 5 bases from J, the gap between germline ends came to 7 bases. The DNA for the CDR3 is TGTGCCAGCAGCCTAGGGGAGACCCAGTACTTC. This encodes CASSLGETQYF.

J is TRBJ2-5 and V is TRBV29-1, with 9 bases matching TRBD2. CDR1 is SQVTM, CDR2 ANQGSEA, per germline. The CDR3 loop spans 15 amino acids. V shed 4 bases and J 9 bases; nucleotides not matched to a gene: 15. Written as DNA, the CDR3 is TGCAGCGTTGTACTTAGCGGGAGCCCGTCGGAGGCCCAGTACTTC. It translates to CSVVLSGSPSEAQYF.

The chain employs TRBV2 and TRBJ2-2; 9 nucleotides line up with TRBD1. Germline CDR1 is SNHLY and CDR2 is FYNNEI. This CDR3 spans 15 amino acids. With V trimmed by 6 bases and J by 6 bases, 8 bases remained unmatched. The chain's CDR3 is CASRLGTGLAGELFF. CDR3 DNA sequence: TGTGCCAGCAGGCTCGGGACAGGGTTGGCCGGGGAGCTGTTTTTT.

This chain uses TRBV18 with TRBJ2-6, with 8 bases aligning to TRBD2. The CDR3 is made up of 19 amino acids. V dropped 1 base and J dropped 0; count of bases not matched to a gene: 8. The V gene's germline CDR1 is KGHSH and CDR2 LQKENI. CDR3: CASSPRQLAGRSGANVLTF. The CDR3 nucleotides read TGTGCCAGCTCACCACGGCAGTTAGCGGGGCGCTCTGGGGCCAACGTCCTGACTTTC.

V is TRBV2 and J is TRBJ2-1; unclear D gene. The CDR3 sequence is 14 residues long. CDR1 is SNHLY and CDR2 is FYNNEI in the germline V gene. Trimming removed 0 bases from V and 13 bases from J, with 16 bases in between. The CDR3 reads CASSEAIGRVSQFF. DNA of the CDR3: TGTGCCAGCAGTGAAGCGATCGGACGGGTTAGCCAGTTCTTC.

The genes are TRBV29-1 and TRBJ2-7; D is possibly TRBD2 (6 bases). The CDR3 is made up of 12 amino acids. The ends were cut back, 1 base at V and 7 bases at J, with 11 bases in the middle. The germline V gene encodes CDR1 SQVTM and CDR2 ANQGSEA. Here the CDR3 DNA reads TGCAGCGTTGAAGCGGGAGTGCGGGAGCAGTACTTC. It is translated as CSVEAGVREQYF.

J is TRBJ1-3 and V is TRBV5-6; TRBD1 matches at 9 bases. This CDR3 has 18 amino acids. Germline V lookup: CDR1 SGHDT, CDR2 YYEEEE. Trimming cost V 0 bases and J 0 bases; bases outside gene matches: 7. The CDR3: CASSLEGTGQSSGNTIYF. The CDR3 nucleotides read TGTGCCAGCAGCTTGGAGGGGACAGGGCAAAGCTCTGGAAACACCATATATTTT.

J is TRBJ2-1 and V is TRBV28; 8 bases match TRBD2. Trimming cost V 5 bases and J 6 bases; bases outside gene matches: 9. CDR1 MDHEN and CDR2 SYDVKM come from the germline V gene. This CDR3 has 15 residues. The CDR3 nucleotides read TGTGCCAGCAGTCAAGACGGACTAGCACCCAATGAGCAGTTCTTC. This sequence encodes CASSQDGLAPNEQFF.

This clone has at least ten counts. The gene calls are TRBV10-3 and TRBJ2-2, with 10 bases identical to TRBD2. This CDR3 has 16 amino acids. Germline V lookup: CDR1 ENHRY, CDR2 SYGVKD. With 3 bases clipped from V and 5 bases from J, the junction kept 6 bases outside the gene matches. CDR3 DNA sequence: TGTGCCATCAGTGATCCGGGACTAGCGAGGACCGGGGAGCTGTTTTTT. Translating gives CAISDPGLARTGELFF.

The rearrangement links TRBV18 to TRBJ2-5; D gene unclear. CDR3 size: 13 residues. CDR1 and CDR2 from the germline V gene are KGHSH and LQKENI. With 0 bases removed from V and 5 bases from J, the gap between germline ends came to 7 bases. Written as DNA, the CDR3 is TGTGCCAGCTCACCACCGAAGCTGGAGACCCAGTACTTC. It specifies CASSPPKLETQYF.

This clone was counted between two and nine times. The chain has TRBV7-7 and TRBJ2-1, with TRBD2 matching over 10 bases. V lost 5 bases to trimming and J lost 9 bases; unmatched junction nucleotides: 28. CDR3 length: 21 residues. From germline, CDR1 is SSHAT and CDR2 FNYEAQ (reference sequence). The CDR3 bases are TGTGCCAGCAGCATAAGGGTTAGACTAGCGGGTGAATCCTACCCGTGGGGTGAGCAGTTCTTC. Its translation is CASSIRVRLAGESYPWGEQFF.

Details on this clone: Other DNA sequences of this sample code for an identical CDR3. This sequence joins TRBV7-3 and TRBJ2-3, with a weak D call TRBD1 (5 bases). V lost 1 base and J 5 bases, leaving 10 bases between the germline ends. Germline assignment: CDR1 SGHTA and CDR2 FQGTGA. The CDR3 length is 14 residues. The CDR3 sequence is CASSLRSGRDTQYF. The DNA for the CDR3 is TGTGCCAGCAGCTTAAGATCAGGGCGAGATACGCAGTATTTT.

The rearrangement links TRBV5-1 to TRBJ2-7, with 9 positions matching TRBD1. CDR1 is SGHRS and CDR2 is YFSETQ in the germline V gene. The V and J ends lost 4 bases and 4 bases, in that order; junction bases with no gene match: 6. The CDR3 covers 14 residues. The CDR3 protein is CASSPGDRVYEQYF. CDR3 bases: TGCGCCAGCAGCCCGGGGGACAGGGTGTACGAGCAGTACTTC. Full variable domain (missing parts from reference TRBV5-1 and TRBJ2-7): KAGVTQTPRYLIKTRGQQVTLSCSPISGHRSVSWYQQTPGQGLQFLFEYFSETQRNKGNFPGRFSGRQFSNSRSEMNVSTLELGDSALYLCASSPGDRVYEQYFGPGTRLTVT.

This clone was seen a handful of times. The genes are TRBV28 and TRBJ1-1; D remains unclear. The CDR3 sequence is 11 residues long. The ends were cut back, 5 bases at V and 3 bases at J, with 4 bases in the middle. Germline values: CDR1 MDHEN, CDR2 SYDVKM. CDR3 DNA: TGTGCCAGCAGTACCGACACTGAAGCTTTCTTT. It is translated as CASSTDTEAFF.

This sequence joins TRBV9 and TRBJ2-1; TRBD2 might be the D (6 bases). The length of the CDR3 is 15 residues. Trimming pared 4 bases from V and 10 bases from J, leaving 21 bases between. The germline V gene encodes CDR1 SGDLS and CDR2 YYNGEE. CDR3 amino acids: CASSPGGTRQGEQFF. The CDR3 region has the DNA TGTGCCAGCAGCCCAGGCGGGACTCGCCAAGGGGAGCAGTTCTTC.

This clone has a handful of counts. The chain combines TRBV9 with TRBJ2-2, with 7 bases that match TRBD1. Germline-derived CDR1 and CDR2 are SGDLS and YYNGEE. V shed 5 bases and J 3 bases; nucleotides not matched to a gene: 4. The CDR3 length is 14 residues. CDR3 loop: CASSDTGDTGELFF. CDR3 nucleotide sequence: TGTGCCAGCAGTGATACAGGGGACACCGGGGAGCTGTTTTTT.

The chain recombines TRBV9 with TRBJ2-1; possibly TRBD1 or TRBD2 for D (5 bases each). The CDR3 is 15 amino acids. V was shortened by 4 bases and J by 6 bases, with 17 bases between the two germline ends. The V gene's germline CDR1 is SGDLS and CDR2 YYNGEE. The CDR3 region is CASSPNLLGTNEQFF. DNA of the CDR3: TGTGCCAGCAGCCCAAACCTACTAGGGACCAATGAGCAGTTCTTC. Full variable domain (missing parts from reference TRBV9 and TRBJ2-1): DSGVTQTPKHLITATGQRVTLRCSPRSGDLSVYWYQQSLDQGLQFLIQYYNGEERAKGNILERFSAQQFPDLHSELNLSSLELGDSALYFCASSPNLLGTNEQFFGPGTRLTVL.